The next 8 T cell receptor beta chains were all read from a single sample in a study of regulatory T cells in long-lasting Graves disease (dated by TCRdb to 2020 to 2022). Receptor amplification or capture employed multiplex PCR. These reads were obtained on an Illumina HiSeq 4000. iRepertoire HTBI primers and Arm-PCR amplification of CDR3 regions were used to construct TCR beta libraries. TCRdb handled the public reads itself, with Q25 trimming in fastp and clone calling in MiXCR, and kept productive beta chains. Each entry merges the rows of one CDR3 protein and shows their most common DNA and genes. Counted in this sample were roughly 430,000 distinct CDR3 sequences; 16% of them appeared once. The ten largest clones represent about 10% of the sample. This specimen's time point label, per the study, means: newly diagnosed GD, antithyroid drugs for less than 3 months. RNA was extracted from PBMCs in TRIzol for both TCR sequencing and RNA sequencing.

These same data were also listed under a study on T cells in Graves' hyperthyroidism and ophthalmopathy.

The source was peripheral blood mononuclear cells (PBMCs), collected at new diagnosis, from a patient treated with antithyroid drugs. These receptors all stem from a woman in her 30s with Graves disease. Donor details come from another sample of the same person, matched by shared clones.

In this sample, this clonotype turned up many times. This sequence joins TRBV9 and TRBJ1-1; no reliable D call. V was trimmed by 3 bases and J by 1 base, leaving 7 bases between them. The CDR3 runs to 13 residues. Germline V CDR1 and CDR2: SGDLS, YYNGEE. CDR3: CASSGRKNTEAFF. CDR3 coding DNA: TGTGCCAGCAGCGGACGGAAGAACACTGAAGCTTTCTTT.

This clonotype was counted at least ten times. This chain connects TRBV5-1 to TRBJ1-2; D might be TRBD1 (6 bases). Germline-derived CDR1 and CDR2 are SGHRS and YFSETQ. Trimming removed 2 bases at V and 0 bases at J, with 11 bases between. The CDR3 has 15 residues. The CDR3 sequence is CASSFQGRTNYGYTF. The CDR3 DNA is TGCGCCAGCAGCTTTCAGGGGCGCACTAACTATGGCTACACCTTC.

This clonotype was counted many times. This chain uses TRBV7-6 with TRBJ1-5; 7 bases map to TRBD1. The V gene end was trimmed by 0 bases and the J gene end by 4 bases; junction bases not matched to a gene: 12. Germline V gene sequence: CDR1 SGHVS, CDR2 FNYEAQ. The CDR3 is made up of 18 amino acids. CDR3 nucleotide sequence: TGTGCCAGCAGCTTAGCCCCCCCCGGAGGGGGCGTAAATCAGCCCCAGCATTTT. As protein: CASSLAPPGGGVNQPQHF.

Ten or more counts support this clonotype. The chain has TRBV27 and TRBJ2-5; D unresolved. The V gene's germline CDR1 is MNHEY and CDR2 SMNVEV (reference sequence). Trimming took off 4 bases at V and 5 bases at J, with 14 bases between the two ends. This CDR3 has 14 residues. The CDR3 loop reads CASSSARFRETQYF. In nucleotides, the CDR3 is TGTGCCAGCAGTTCCGCCAGGTTCCGGGAGACCCAGTACTTC.

This clonotype was observed at least ten times. The rearrangement uses TRBV20-1 and TRBJ2-5; TRBD2 might be the D (5 bases). This CDR3 contains 11 residues. Germline V lookup: CDR1 DFQATT, CDR2 SNEGSKA (reference sequence). The V and J ends lost 5 bases and 7 bases respectively, with 11 bases between them. In DNA form, the CDR3 reads TGCAGTGCTGGCTTACTAGGGACCCAGTACTTC. Its translation: CSAGLLGTQYF.

The V call is TRBV28, the J call TRBJ1-2; 7 bases line up with TRBD1. Germline-derived CDR1 and CDR2 are MDHEN and SYDVKM. The V and J ends lost 1 base and 1 base, in that order; junction bases with no gene match: 6. The CDR3 length is 16 residues. The CDR3 sequence is CASSLYRTGDNYGYTF. CDR3 DNA sequence: TGTGCCAGCAGTTTATACAGAACAGGGGATAACTATGGCTACACCTTC.

This clonotype was recorded at least ten times. The V call is TRBV10-2, the J call TRBJ1-1; D not resolved. V lost 10 bases to trimming and J lost 0 bases, with 12 bases between them. From germline, CDR1 is WSHSY and CDR2 SAAADI. This CDR3 is built from 13 residues. CDR3 nucleotide sequence: TGCGCCATGCAAAGAGAGCTGAACACTGAAGCTTTCTTT. It translates to CAMQRELNTEAFF.

This clonotype was seen a handful of times. This sequence joins TRBV7-2 and TRBJ1-2; no definite D call. The V end was cut by 3 bases, the J end by 1 base, with 6 bases between. The CDR3 is made up of 13 amino acids. CDR1 and CDR2 from the germline V gene are SGHTA and FQGNSA. The CDR3 DNA follows: TGTGCCAGCAGCTTTTTACATAACTATGGCTACACCTTC. Encoded protein: CASSFLHNYGYTF.